These T cell receptor beta chains were read from a single sample in a study of blood T cell repertoires in COVID-19. Profiling relied on immunoSEQ multiplex PCR, and the TCRdb table lists in-frame clones only, not all of them. The data show approximately 160,000 clones, with approximately 80% seen just once and 8% held by the top ten. The sequencing input was PBMCs or T cells enriched from blood (not recorded which). All receptors derive from a woman between 50 and 59 years old who had recovered from COVID-19. CDR3s leave out the opening cysteine and the closing phenylalanine or tryptophan.

J | V | CDR3
TRBJ2-2 | TRBV29-1 | SGGTGNTGELF
TRBJ2-1 | TRBV10-3 | AISGPTSGADNEQF
TRBJ2-2 | TRBV14 | ASSRPGRVRTGELF
TRBJ1-1 | TRBV29-1 | SAATGTNTEAF
TRBJ1-1 | TRBV25-1 | ASSFGTATEAF
TRBJ2-5 | TRBV25-1 | ASSVASGGRETQY
TRBJ1-2 | TRBV11-3 | ASSSTGFSYGYT
TRBJ1-5 | TRBV28 | ASSRGTGGQPQH
TRBJ1-2 | TRBV19 | ASSRFEAVYGYT
TRBJ2-1 | TRBV11-2 | ASSLGSPGEQF
TRBJ2-1 | TRBV10-3 | AISGKTSGDNNEQF
TRBJ2-7 | TRBV2 | ASSGNRGRDEQY
TRBJ1-6 | TRBV6-5 | ASSWSQNGGSPLH
TRBJ2-5 | TRBV11-2 | ASSSHGRGETQY
TRBJ2-5 | TRBV5-4 | ASSLGLAGAQETQY
TRBJ2-1 | TRBV7-2 | ASSLYWSPDNEQF
TRBJ1-1 | TRBV2 | ASSEDGWDTEAF
TRBJ1-5 | TRBV27 | ASSLSGPGAQH
TRBJ1-2 | TRBV29-1 | SVDWLGGAQGYT
TRBJ2-1 | TRBV18 | ASSPFRLAGENEQF
TRBJ1-1 | TRBV7-9 | ASSPQGANTEAF
TRBJ1-5 | TRBV7-2 | ASSLDRGEYQPQH
TRBJ1-2 | TRBV4-3 | ASSQDLVNYGYT
TRBJ2-2 | TRBV11-3 | ASSLASFANTGELF
TRBJ1-2 | TRBV15 | ATSREVGGYT
TRBJ2-1 | TRBV28 | ASTQGAGGLYEQF
TRBJ2-7 | TRBV6-5 | ASPRDYEQY
TRBJ1-4 | TRBV4-2 | ASSQTGGDEKLF
TRBJ2-7 | TRBV7-2 | ASSLDSGSGNEQY
TRBJ2-1 | TRBV6-6 | ASSYLTGYNEQF
TRBJ2-2 | TRBV4-3 | ASSPTRQDGQLTGELF
TRBJ1-5 | TRBV9 | ASSRTAEGQPQH
TRBJ1-2 | TRBV18 | ASSPSQGAGGYT
TRBJ2-3 | TRBV9 | ASSVSYGGEVKDTQY
TRBJ2-1 | TRBV7-7 | ASSPLPGDGNEQF
TRBJ2-5 | TRBV28 | ASRGGGIETQY
TRBJ2-7 | TRBV7-2 | ASSSRRAYEQY
TRBJ2-1 | TRBV9 | ASSARGQGALNEQF
TRBJ1-1 | TRBV20-1 | SATREEAF
TRBJ2-7 | TRBV7-9 | ASSSGQKIYEQY
TRBJ2-5 | TRBV11-3 | ASSDQFSHSGGQFQETQY
TRBJ2-7 | TRBV5-1 | ASSLAWAAGGSREQY
TRBJ1-1 | TRBV14 | ASRNTGRTEAF
TRBJ2-7 | TRBV20-1 | SVGGPYEQY
TRBJ2-5 | TRBV27 | ASSGQASGETQY
TRBJ2-2 | TRBV9 | ASSDRTGGPNTGELF
TRBJ2-1 | TRBV7-9 | AGVVASGSDEQF
TRBJ2-5 | TRBV6-1 | ASSEQWLETQY
TRBJ2-1 | TRBV5-4 | ASSQVPQVSYNEQF
TRBJ2-3 | TRBV2 | ASAGTFTDTQY
TRBJ1-1 | TRBV18 | ASSPGRTANTEAF
TRBJ2-1 | TRBV14 | ASSQAGYNEQF
TRBJ2-2 | TRBV18 | ASSGALMYTGELF
TRBJ1-3 | TRBV13 | ASSLTGGVSGNTIY
TRBJ2-4 | TRBV18 | ASSPSTGFGNIQY
TRBJ1-1 | TRBV19 | ASSIGQLTEAF
TRBJ2-6 | TRBV19 | ASSKRQGQGGANVLT
TRBJ2-1 | TRBV4-1 | ASSPRGRGGGSYNEQF
TRBJ2-5 | TRBV24-1 | ATSEQSGNRETQY